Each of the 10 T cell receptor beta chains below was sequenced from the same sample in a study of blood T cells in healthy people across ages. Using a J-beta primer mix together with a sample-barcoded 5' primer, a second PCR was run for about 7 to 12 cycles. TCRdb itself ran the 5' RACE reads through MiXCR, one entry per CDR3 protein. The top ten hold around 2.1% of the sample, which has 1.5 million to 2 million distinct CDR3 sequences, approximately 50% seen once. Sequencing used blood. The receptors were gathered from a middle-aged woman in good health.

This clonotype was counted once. The CDR3 DNA is TGTGCCAGCGGGACAGGGCTAAGGGATACGCAGTATTTT. It yields the protein CASGTGLRDTQYF. The chain employs TRBV6-2 or TRBV6-3 and TRBJ2-3; 9 nucleotides align to TRBD1. J was trimmed by 6 bases and V by 8 bases; bases with no gene match: 6. CDR1 is MNHEY and CDR2 is SVGEGT in the germline V gene. This CDR3 is built from 13 residues.

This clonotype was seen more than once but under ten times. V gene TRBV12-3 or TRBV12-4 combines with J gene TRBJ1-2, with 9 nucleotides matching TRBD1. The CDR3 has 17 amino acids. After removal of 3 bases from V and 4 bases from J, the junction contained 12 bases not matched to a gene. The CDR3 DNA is TGTGCCAGCAGTTTTTTCTCGACAGGGGGTCCGGTCTATGGCTACACCTTC. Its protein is CASSFFSTGGPVYGYTF.

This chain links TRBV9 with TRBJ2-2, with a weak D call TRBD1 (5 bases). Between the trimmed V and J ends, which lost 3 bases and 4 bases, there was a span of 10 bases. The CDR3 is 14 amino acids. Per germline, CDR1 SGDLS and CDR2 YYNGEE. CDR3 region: CASSDAGRTGELFF. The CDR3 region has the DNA TGTGCCAGCAGCGACGCAGGGCGCACCGGGGAGCTGTTTTTT.

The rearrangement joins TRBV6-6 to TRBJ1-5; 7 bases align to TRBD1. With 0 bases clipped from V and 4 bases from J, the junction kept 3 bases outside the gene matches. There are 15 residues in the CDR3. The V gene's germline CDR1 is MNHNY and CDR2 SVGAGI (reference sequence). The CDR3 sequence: CASSYSRGHNQPQHF. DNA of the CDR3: TGTGCCAGCAGTTACTCGAGGGGGCATAATCAGCCCCAGCATTTT.

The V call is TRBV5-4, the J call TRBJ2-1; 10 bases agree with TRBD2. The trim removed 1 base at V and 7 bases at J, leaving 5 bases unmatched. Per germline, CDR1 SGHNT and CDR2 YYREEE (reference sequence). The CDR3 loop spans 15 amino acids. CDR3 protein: CASSLKRGGRNEQFF. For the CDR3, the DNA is TGTGCCAGCAGCTTGAAGCGGGGGGGCCGGAATGAGCAGTTCTTC.

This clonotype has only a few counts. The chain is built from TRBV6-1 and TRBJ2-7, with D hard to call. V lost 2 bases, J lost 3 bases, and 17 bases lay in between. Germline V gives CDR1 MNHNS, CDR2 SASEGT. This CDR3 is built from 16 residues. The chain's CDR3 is CASSELLAGLIYEQYF. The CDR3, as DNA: TGTGCCAGCAGTGAACTCCTCGCTGGGCTCATCTACGAGCAGTACTTC.

CDR3 residues: CASSEGANYGYTF. In nucleotides, the CDR3 is TGCGCCAGCAGTGAGGGGGCGAACTATGGCTACACCTTC. V and J are TRBV10-2 and TRBJ1-2, with a tentative D call TRBD1 (5 bases). With 2 bases removed from V and 2 bases from J, the gap between germline ends came to 6 bases. Germline V gene lookup returns CDR1 WSHSY and CDR2 SAAADI. CDR3 length: 13 residues.

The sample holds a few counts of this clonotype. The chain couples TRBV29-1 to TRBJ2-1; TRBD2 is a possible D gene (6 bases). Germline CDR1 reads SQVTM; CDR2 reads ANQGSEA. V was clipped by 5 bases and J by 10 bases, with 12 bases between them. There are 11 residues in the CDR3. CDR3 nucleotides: TGCAGCGTTCGGGAGCCGGGGGAGCAGTTCTTC. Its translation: CSVREPGEQFF.

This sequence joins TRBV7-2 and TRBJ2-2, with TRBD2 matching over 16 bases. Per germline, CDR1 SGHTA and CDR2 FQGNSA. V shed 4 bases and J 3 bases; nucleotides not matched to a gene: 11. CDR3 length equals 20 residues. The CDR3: CASSSGLAGGTWLYTGELFF. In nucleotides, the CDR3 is TGTGCCAGCAGCTCGGGACTAGCGGGGGGGACCTGGTTGTACACCGGGGAGCTGTTTTTT.

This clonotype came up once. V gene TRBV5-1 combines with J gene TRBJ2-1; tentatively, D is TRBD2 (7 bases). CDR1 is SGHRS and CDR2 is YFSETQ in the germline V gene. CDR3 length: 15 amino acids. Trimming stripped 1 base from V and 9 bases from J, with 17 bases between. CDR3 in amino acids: CASSLTIGGPREQFF. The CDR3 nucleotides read TGCGCCAGCAGCTTGACTATCGGGGGGCCACGTGAGCAGTTCTTC.